The rows below give T cell receptor beta chains drawn from one sample of a study of EBV T-cell therapy then PD-1 blockade in nasopharyngeal carcinoma. Produced via immunoSEQ multiplex PCR; TCRdb's table is partial and in-frame only. The repertoire has tens of thousands of clones, 82% of them found once; the top ten carry roughly 26%. These receptors have no known antigen. The specimen comprised CD8+ T cells from blood, sampled at day -245 from a patient whose treatment included autologous EBV-specific T cells and nivolumab. The receptors here all came from a middle-aged man with nasopharyngeal carcinoma. CDR3s include the opening cysteine and the closing phenylalanine or tryptophan. The D gene is left open where the match is weak. Size values are once, few and many counts, or a class for expanded clones, and some rows have none.

v_gene,j_gene,abundance,d_gene,CDR3nt,CDR3aa
TRBV14,TRBJ2-1,once,TRBD2,TGTGCCAGCAGCCCGGGACTAGCGGGGGAGAGCTCCTACAATGAGCAGTTCTTC,CASSPGLAGESSYNEQFF
TRBV4-1,TRBJ1-1,once,-,TGCGCCAGCAGCTTCGGGCCGAGGACTGAAGCTTTCTTT,CASSFGPRTEAFF
TRBV9,TRBJ2-7,-,-,TGTGCCAGCAGCGTCACTAGCTCACGCGCCTACGAGCAGTACTTC,CASSVTSSRAYEQYF
TRBV6-5,TRBJ1-4,-,-,TGTGCCAGCAGGGTCGGCCGGGTGAATGAAAAACTGTTTTTT,CASRVGRVNEKLFF
TRBV28,TRBJ2-7,-,-,TGTGCCAGCAGTTTAGTTAGTAACGAGCAGTACTTC,CASSLVSNEQYF
TRBV27,TRBJ1-5,-,TRBD1,TGTGCCAGCAGTTTCAGGGGGAGCAATCAGCCCCAGCATTTT,CASSFRGSNQPQHF
TRBV5-4,TRBJ2-7,-,TRBD2,TGTGCCAGCAGCTTGGGGGGCGGGGGGGCTGAAGAGCAGTACTTC,CASSLGGGGAEEQYF
TRBV2,TRBJ2-7,few,TRBD1,TGTGCCAGCTTACGGGACAGGTCCTACGAGCAGTACTTC,CASLRDRSYEQYF
TRBV9,TRBJ2-3,-,TRBD2,TGTGCCAGCAGTCCTAGCGGGGGCACAGATACGCAGTATTTT,CASSPSGGTDTQYF
TRBV4-3,TRBJ1-1,-,-,TGCGCCAGCAGCCCATTTCCCGGGGGCGGGGGGGTAAACACTGAAGCTTTCTTT,CASSPFPGGGGVNTEAFF
TRBV14,TRBJ1-2,-,-,TGTGCCAGCAGCCCCCTACCCTTAAACTATGGCTACACCTTC,CASSPLPLNYGYTF
TRBV7-2,TRBJ1-3,once,TRBD1,TGTGCCAGCAGCTTAGGCAGTGGGGACAGGGTTGGAAACACCATATATTTT,CASSLGSGDRVGNTIYF
TRBV27,TRBJ1-2,medium-sized,-,TGTGCCAGCAAAATTCCCGGCCGATATGGCTACACCTTC,CASKIPGRYGYTF
TRBV2,TRBJ2-7,-,TRBD2,TGTGCCACCGGGGGGAGCGGGTGGCCCTACGAGCAGTACTTC,CATGGSGWPYEQYF
TRBV6-1,TRBJ2-3,medium-sized,TRBD2,TGTGCCAGCAGTGATCTGCTAGCGGGGGGAGGAGATACGCAGTATTTT,CASSDLLAGGGDTQYF
TRBV9,TRBJ2-3,-,-,TGTGCCAGCAGCGCGGGGGGCGCGGATCGGACAGATACGCAGTATTTT,CASSAGGADRTDTQYF